This TCR beta chain was recovered during a study of CD8 T cells in ankylosing spondylitis (TCRdb year 2017). For the study in its entirety: To find TCR variants linked to disease, the study profiled T cell receptor beta repertoires in ankylosing spondylitis patients and healthy donors. Samples of peripheral blood were taken, and for ankylosing spondylitis patients, synovial fluid was collected as well. The full study cohort was made up of about 24 ankylosing spondylitis patients and 108 healthy donors. Overall study results and their limits: Some motif variants had previously been reported in the synovial fluid and blood of reactive arthritis patients, which suggests shared mechanisms of disease initiation. Blood from ankylosing spondylitis patients appeared to be characterized by a TCR beta motif made up of under ten highly homologous amino acid variants. The disease-linked clones were reported to be significantly enriched in matched synovial fluid samples from ankylosing spondylitis patients. The disease-linked clones had a CD8+ phenotype and were found at relatively low frequencies in peripheral blood.

The run used an Illumina HiSeq 2500. Quantitative 5'-RACE with molecular barcodes was used to prepare TCR beta libraries. The paper's processing steps were these. A new computational method based on a probabilistic model of VDJ rearrangement was used to identify disease-linked TCR variants. TCRdb itself trimmed the public reads at Q25 with fastp, ran MiXCR and retained productive beta chains. CDR3 protein sequences are deduplicated, and each keeps its most common genes and DNA. TCRdb assigned the V and J calls; the authors' analysis was not used. The table for this sample lists fewer than 550,000 distinct CDR3 sequences; 5.3% of them were counted only once. The top ten clones comprise roughly 3.5% of the sample. This clonotype has just a few counts. Its antigen is currently not known. It has no much larger one-base neighbor in the sample; base qualities were not kept. The CDR3 measures 13 amino acids from cysteine to phenylalanine. Just the 39-base CDR3 DNA is kept, in frame starting at base 1. Per the germline V gene (reference sequence), SEHNR is the CDR1 and FQNEAQ is the CDR2. The junction shows trimming of 4 bases on V and 4 bases on J, plus 10 bases between the germline ends.

The sample taken for sequencing was blood, either unsorted or a sorted T cell fraction (not recorded which). In this chain, TRBV7-9 is recombined with TRBJ1-1; no D segment can be confidently identified. This TCR was sampled from a male donor with ankylosing spondylitis. CDR3 protein: CASSSTLGTEAFF. The sequenced DNA is TGTGCCAGCAGCTCAACCTTAGGCACTGAAGCTTTCTTT.